The 25 T cell receptor beta chains listed next were all sequenced from one sample in a study of T cell responses to AZD1222 COVID-19 vaccine. Assay: immunoSEQ multiplex PCR; the TCRdb copy retains only in-frame clones and omits some. The table includes over 150,000 clones, more than 90% detected once. The sample was peripheral blood, taken on day 0 of AZD1222 vaccination. The receptor set was obtained from an adult in good health.

The chain carries TRBV28 and TRBJ1-2; D possibly corresponds to TRBD1 (5 bases). V was trimmed by 4 bases and J by 6 bases, leaving 21 bases between them. This CDR3 contains 16 residues. The germline CDR1 and CDR2 sequences are MDHEN and SYDVKM. The CDR3 is CASSSGTGRKKDGYTF. The CDR3, as DNA: TGTGCCAGCAGTTCCGGGACGGGTCGAAAAAAGGATGGCTACACCTTC.

The chain joins TRBV27 to TRBJ2-2; D is uncertain. V was trimmed by 3 bases and J by 1 base, leaving 9 bases between them. The CDR3 loop spans 15 amino acids. Germline CDR1 is MNHEY and CDR2 is SMNVEV (reference sequence). DNA of the CDR3: TGTGCCAGCAGTTTTACAGCCCTGAACACCGGGGAGCTGTTTTTT. Encoded protein: CASSFTALNTGELFF.

This chain links TRBV6-2 or TRBV6-3 with TRBJ2-3; TRBD2 matches at 10 bases. The CDR3 is made up of 15 amino acids. Germline-derived CDR1 and CDR2 are MNHEY and SVGEGT. J lost 5 bases, V lost 2 bases, and 4 bases had no gene match. As DNA, the CDR3 is TGTGCCAGCAGTTACAGCGGGGGGGCCTTAGATACGCAGTATTTT. The encoded protein is CASSYSGGALDTQYF.

The chain employs TRBV25-1 and TRBJ2-7; 9 bases match TRBD1. The germline CDR1 and CDR2 sequences are MGHDK and SYGVNS. There are 12 residues in the CDR3. V shed 6 bases and J 3 bases; nucleotides not matched to a gene: 0. The CDR3 loop reads CASRTGGYEQYF. In DNA form, the CDR3 reads TGTGCCAGCAGGACAGGGGGCTACGAGCAGTACTTC.

The rearrangement links TRBV19 to TRBJ1-6; D unclear. Per germline, CDR1 LNHDA and CDR2 SQIVND (reference sequence). Deletions cut 5 bases from V and 1 base from J, with 9 bases between. CDR3 size: 15 residues. Here the CDR3 reads CASSAKESYNSPLHF. Written as DNA, the CDR3 is TGTGCCAGTAGTGCGAAGGAATCCTATAATTCACCCCTCCACTTT.

V and J are TRBV7-8 and TRBJ1-6; no firm D call. The CDR3 extends over 15 amino acids. Trimming pared 4 bases from V and 3 bases from J, leaving 10 bases between. In germline, CDR1 is SGHVS, CDR2 FQNEAQ. The CDR3 nucleotides read TGTGCCAGCAGCTCAGGACGTGTCTATAATTCACCCCTCCACTTT. Translating gives CASSSGRVYNSPLHF.

The J gene is TRBJ1-2, the V gene TRBV27; possible D gene TRBD1, 6 bases. CDR1 is MNHEY, CDR2 SMNVEV, per germline (reference sequence). The CDR3 is 12 amino acids. The V end was cut by 3 bases, the J end by 8 bases, with 10 bases between. CDR3: CASSFSGDGYTF. For the CDR3, the DNA is TGTGCCAGCAGTTTCTCAGGGGACGGCTACACCTTC.

This clone was observed a handful of times. The chain joins TRBV5-8 to TRBJ1-1; D gene ambiguous. This CDR3 comprises 12 residues. Germline V gene data show CDR1 as SGHTS and CDR2 as YDEGEE. With 7 bases removed from V and 0 bases from J, the gap between germline ends came to 7 bases. The CDR3 DNA sequence: TGTGCCAGCGCGGTTTTGAACACTGAAGCTTTCTTT. Its translation is CASAVLNTEAFF.

The CDR3 DNA reads as TGTGCCAGCAGCTTAGTCCGGGGGGCTAATGAAAAACTGTTTTTT. Its protein product is CASSLVRGANEKLFF. The V gene is TRBV7-2, the J gene TRBJ1-4; perhaps TRBD1 as D (5 bases). V lost 1 base and J lost 3, with 9 bases in between. In germline, CDR1 is SGHTA, CDR2 FQGNSA. The CDR3 sequence is 15 residues long.

This chain joins TRBV18 and TRBJ2-7; 9 positions agree with TRBD1. Unmatched junction bases numbered 2, after V lost 0 bases and J lost 2 bases. The CDR3 totals 15 residues. Per the germline V gene, CDR1 is KGHSH and CDR2 is LQKENI. The CDR3 DNA is TGTGCCAGCTCACCACCGGGACAGGGAGCCTACGAGCAGTACTTC. This codes for CASSPPGQGAYEQYF.

The V and J genes are TRBV18 and TRBJ1-4, with 7 bases fitting TRBD1. CDR1 and CDR2 from the germline V gene are KGHSH and LQKENI. Trimming cost V 3 bases and J 3 bases; bases outside gene matches: 4. The CDR3 is 15 amino acids. CDR3 bases: TGTGCCAGCTCACCGCGACAGGGCGCTAATGAAAAACTGTTTTTT. Its protein is CASSPRQGANEKLFF.

This chain links TRBV5-4 with TRBJ2-7; D remains ambiguous. The CDR3 is 14 residues long. Trimming stripped 2 bases from V and 3 bases from J, with 12 bases between. Per the germline V gene, CDR1 is SGHNT and CDR2 is YYREEE (reference sequence). CDR3 nucleotide sequence: TGTGCCAGCAGCTTTGGTGACGGAATCTACGAGCAGTACTTC. Translation gives CASSFGDGIYEQYF.

V gene TRBV29-1 combines with J gene TRBJ1-5; 8 nucleotides match TRBD1. J was trimmed by 3 bases and V by 6 bases; bases with no gene match: 7. Germline loops: CDR1 SQVTM, CDR2 ANQGSEA. The CDR3 covers 14 residues. CDR3: CSVKTTGDNQPQHF. DNA for the CDR3: TGCAGCGTCAAAACGACAGGGGACAATCAGCCCCAGCATTTT.

Written as DNA, the CDR3 is TGCGCCAGCAGCTCCCGGGATCCTCGCCTCGATGAGCAGTTCTTC. As protein: CASSSRDPRLDEQFF. The chain joins TRBV5-1 to TRBJ2-1; TRBD2 might be the D (5 bases). This CDR3 is built from 15 residues. The V and J ends lost 3 bases and 8 bases respectively, with 18 bases between them. Looked up from germline, CDR1 is SGHRS and CDR2 is YFSETQ.

The chain's CDR3 is CASSEEGASYEQYF. The DNA of the CDR3 is TGTGCCAGCAGTGAGGAGGGGGCGAGTTACGAGCAGTACTTC. The gene calls are TRBV2 and TRBJ2-7; D is perhaps TRBD1 (7 bases). The CDR3 consists of 14 residues. Trimming stripped 3 bases from V and 4 bases from J, with 13 bases between. Germline V gives CDR1 SNHLY, CDR2 FYNNEI.

J is TRBJ1-1 and V is TRBV18, with D hard to call. This CDR3 contains 13 residues. The germline V gene encodes CDR1 KGHSH and CDR2 LQKENI. V was trimmed by 1 base and J by 0 bases, leaving 3 bases between them. CDR3 nucleotide sequence: TGTGCCAGCTCACCACACTTGAACACTGAAGCTTTCTTT. Amino acids: CASSPHLNTEAFF.

This chain connects TRBV30 to TRBJ1-2; 7 bases agree with TRBD1. Looked up from germline, CDR1 is GTSNPN and CDR2 is SVGIG (reference sequence). V trimming: 5 bases; J trimming: 7 bases; junction bases outside the gene matches: 10. CDR3 size: 13 residues. CDR3: CAWDRQGWSGYTF. As DNA, the CDR3 is TGTGCCTGGGACCGACAGGGATGGAGTGGCTACACCTTC.

V is TRBV5-1 and J is TRBJ2-7, with D possibly matching TRBD1 (6 bases). The CDR3 consists of 14 residues. Trimming stripped 5 bases from V and 0 bases from J, with 12 bases between. From germline, CDR1 is SGHRS and CDR2 YFSETQ. The CDR3 protein is CASRSPDSSYEQYF. DNA of the CDR3: TGCGCCAGCAGGTCTCCGGACAGCTCCTACGAGCAGTACTTC. The full variable domain, in which reference TRBV5-1 and TRBJ2-7 provide the parts outside the CDR3, is KAGVTQTPRYLIKTRGQQVTLSCSPISGHRSVSWYQQTPGQGLQFLFEYFSETQRNKGNFPGRFSGRQFSNSRSEMNVSTLELGDSALYLCASRSPDSSYEQYFGPGTRLTVT.

The DNA for the CDR3 is TGTGCCAGCAGCTCCGACAGGGGAAGAGGCTACACCTTC. It translates to CASSSDRGRGYTF. The rearrangement joins TRBV7-8 to TRBJ1-2; TRBD1 matches at 8 bases. Germline-derived CDR1 and CDR2 are SGHVS and FQNEAQ. J gave up 8 bases and V 4 bases, and 6 bases lay outside the gene matches. The CDR3 length is 13 residues.

This clone was found a few times. The chain has TRBV5-1 and TRBJ2-1; D call uncertain. Germline CDR1 SGHRS, CDR2 YFSETQ. The CDR3 extends over 11 amino acids. Trimming took 0 bases from V and 9 from J, leaving 4 bases between them. CDR3 bases: TGCGCCAGCAGCTTGGATGTTGAGCAGTTCTTC. It yields the protein CASSLDVEQFF.

The chain recombines TRBV6-5 with TRBJ1-5; D remains unclear. CDR3 length: 14 residues. The V and J ends lost 0 bases and 3 bases respectively, with 6 bases between them. The germline V gene encodes CDR1 MNHEY and CDR2 SVGAGI. This CDR3 is CASSYSPSNQPQHF. In DNA, the CDR3 is TGTGCCAGCAGTTACTCGCCATCCAATCAGCCCCAGCATTTT.

The V and J genes are TRBV19 and TRBJ2-3; 10 bases match TRBD1. With 6 bases clipped from V and 3 bases from J, the junction kept 0 bases outside the gene matches. CDR1 and CDR2 from the germline V gene are LNHDA and SQIVND (reference sequence). The length of the CDR3 is 13 residues. The CDR3 is CASRDRGTDTQYF. The CDR3 DNA reads TGTGCCAGTAGGGACAGGGGGACAGATACGCAGTATTTT.

Of note for this clone: At one end, the junction sequence differs from germline, possibly due to a read error. The gene calls are TRBV7-7 and TRBJ2-5; 11 nucleotides agree with TRBD2. This CDR3 contains 15 residues. The germline V gene has CDR1 SSHAT and CDR2 FNYEAQ (reference sequence). CDR3 loop: CASSSAGTSGETQYF. In DNA, the CDR3 is TGTGCTAGCAGCTCAGCCGGGACTAGCGGAGAGACCCAGTACTTC.

This clone was counted a single time. The chain carries TRBV6-2 or TRBV6-3 and TRBJ2-5, with 8 bases lining up with TRBD1. The CDR3 spans 15 residues. The V gene end was trimmed by 4 bases and the J gene end by 0 bases; junction bases not matched to a gene: 4. CDR1 is MNHEY and CDR2 is SVGEGT in the germline V gene. In DNA, the CDR3 is TGTGCCAGCAGTTGGACAGGGTTGTACCAAGAGACCCAGTACTTC. It codes for CASSWTGLYQETQYF.

Turning to this clone: Compared with germline, one end of the junction differs, possibly owing to a read error. This CDR3 is CASSVRGTGELFF. The CDR3 DNA is TGTGCTAGCAGCGTCAGGGGCACCGGGGAGCTGTTTTTT. The chain recombines TRBV7-7 with TRBJ2-2, with a possible D match to TRBD1 (6 bases). The CDR3 loop spans 13 amino acids. Germline lookup yields CDR1 SSHAT and CDR2 FNYEAQ (reference sequence).